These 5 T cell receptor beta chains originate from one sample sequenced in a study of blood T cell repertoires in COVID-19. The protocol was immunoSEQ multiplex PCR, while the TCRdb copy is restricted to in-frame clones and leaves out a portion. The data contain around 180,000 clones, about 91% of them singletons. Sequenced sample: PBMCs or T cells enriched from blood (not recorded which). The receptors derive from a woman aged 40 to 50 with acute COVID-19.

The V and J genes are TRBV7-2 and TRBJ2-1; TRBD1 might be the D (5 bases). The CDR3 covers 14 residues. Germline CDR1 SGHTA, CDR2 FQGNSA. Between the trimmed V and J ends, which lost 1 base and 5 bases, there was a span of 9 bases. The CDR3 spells CASSLGGKNNEQFF. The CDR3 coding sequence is TGTGCCAGCAGCTTAGGGGGCAAGAACAATGAGCAGTTCTTC. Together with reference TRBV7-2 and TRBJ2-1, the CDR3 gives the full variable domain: GAGVSQSPSNKVTEKGKDVELRCDPISGHTALYWYRQSLGQGLEFLIYFQGNSAPDKSGLPSDRFSAERTGGSVSTLTIQRTQQEDSAVYLCASSLGGKNNEQFFGPGTRLTVL.

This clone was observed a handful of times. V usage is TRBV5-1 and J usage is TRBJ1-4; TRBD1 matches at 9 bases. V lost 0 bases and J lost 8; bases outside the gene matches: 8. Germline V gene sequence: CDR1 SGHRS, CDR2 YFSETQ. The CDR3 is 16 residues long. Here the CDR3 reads CASSLAGGQGGEKLFF. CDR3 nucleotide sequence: TGCGCCAGCAGCTTGGCCGGGGGACAGGGAGGGGAAAAACTGTTTTTT.

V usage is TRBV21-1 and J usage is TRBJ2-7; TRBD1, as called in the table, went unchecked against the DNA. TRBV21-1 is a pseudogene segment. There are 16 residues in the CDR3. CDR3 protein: CASSNATGDGTYEQYF. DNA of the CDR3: TGTGCCAGCAGCAACGCGACAGGGGATGGGACCTACGAGCAGTACTTC.

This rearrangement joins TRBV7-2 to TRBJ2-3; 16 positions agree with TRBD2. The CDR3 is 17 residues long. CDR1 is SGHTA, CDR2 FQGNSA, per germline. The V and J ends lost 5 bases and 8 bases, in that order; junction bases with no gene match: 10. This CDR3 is CASSPPGTSGRAGTQYF. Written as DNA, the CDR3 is TGTGCCAGCAGCCCCCCCGGGACTAGCGGGAGGGCGGGTACGCAGTATTTT.

The chain's CDR3 is CASSLGTGGAGELFF. DNA of the CDR3: TGTGCCAGCAGCCTGGGGACAGGTGGAGCCGGGGAGCTGTTTTTT. This chain joins TRBV11-3 and TRBJ2-2, with 8 bases fitting TRBD1. V was clipped by 5 bases and J by 6 bases; unmatched bases: 8. This CDR3 region has 15 residues. The germline gives CDR1 SGHNT, CDR2 YENEEA.